This T cell receptor (beta chain) is drawn from a study of siplizumab effects on memory and regulatory T cells. Whole-study results and caveats: Unstimulated subset assignment was obtained for only a minor fraction of alloreactive clones. In siplizumab cultures, the suppressive function of proliferating Tregs remained unconfirmed. The naive T cell population seemed more diverse than memory cells and seemed a major contributor to the alloresponse.

Germline trimming cut 4 bases from V and 4 bases from J; bases unmatched to any gene: 13. The CDR3 sequence is 17 residues long. Germline assignment: CDR1 SGDLS and CDR2 YYNGEE. About this clone itself: Its cognate antigen is unknown.

Data came from immunoSEQ multiplex PCR; TCRdb stores just in-frame clones and leaves some out. The sample records some 52,000 clones, under 98% being singletons. Unstimulated subsets comprising naive, memory, effector memory and TEMRA cells were sequenced in three donor pairs. The receptor's source is a human donor in good health. The rearrangement uses TRBV9 and TRBJ2-1, with 8 positions matching TRBD2. Sequenced material: naive CD4+ T cells sorted from blood. The CDR3 here is CASSPGSGTPTYNEQFF. CDR3 bases: TGTGCCAGCAGCCCAGGTAGCGGGACACCCACTTACAATGAGCAGTTCTTC.